Listed below are T cell receptor beta chains from one sample, sequenced in a study of regulatory T cells in long-lasting Graves disease. TCRdb redid the calling of the multiplex PCR reads with MiXCR, one entry per CDR3 protein. The sample has 680,000 or so distinct CDR3 sequences, roughly 15% seen once; the top ten hold more than 15%. These data were likewise used in another study, on T cells in Graves' hyperthyroidism and ophthalmopathy.

This material consisted of peripheral blood mononuclear cells (PBMCs), taken at new diagnosis, from a patient treated with antithyroid drugs. The receptors originated from a woman between 25 and 40 years old with Graves disease. The CDR3 runs from the conserved cysteine through the conserved F or W. D genes are given only for firm matches. Not every row has a clone size; where given, it reads once, few, many or a size class.

TRBD1,TRBV20-1,NA,TRBJ2-7,TGCAGTGCTAGGTACGCAGGGGGCCTGTTCGAGCAGTACTTC,CSARYAGGLFEQYF
TRBD1,TRBV5-1,many,TRBJ2-7,TGTGCCAGCAGCTTAGACAGGGGCTACGAGCAGTACTTC,CASSLDRGYEQYF
NA,TRBV2,many,TRBJ2-5,TGTGCCAGCAGTGGCCTAGAGGGAGAGACCCAGTACTTC,CASSGLEGETQYF
NA,TRBV29-1,many,TRBJ2-7,TGCAGCGTTCTCGTCGCGAGGGAGCAGTACTTC,CSVLVAREQYF
NA,TRBV12-3/TRBV12-4,many,TRBJ1-1,TGTGCCAGCAGTTTTAGCACTGAAGCTTTCTTT,CASSFSTEAFF
NA,TRBV10-3,few,TRBJ1-3,TGTGCCATCAGTGACTCCGTCAACTCTGGAAACACCATATATTTT,CAISDSVNSGNTIYF
NA,TRBV9,few,TRBJ1-1,TGTGCCAGCAGCGACCCGGACTCGAACACTGAAGCTTTCTTT,CASSDPDSNTEAFF
NA,TRBV20-1,NA,TRBJ2-1,TGCAGTGCTAGAGAGAGGGAACTCTACAATGAGCAGTTCTTC,CSARERELYNEQFF
NA,TRBV28,many,TRBJ2-2,TGTGCCAGCAGTTCGTTGACAGGATACACCGGGGAGCTGTTTTTT,CASSSLTGYTGELFF
TRBD1,TRBV18,NA,TRBJ1-5,TGTGCCAGCTCACCGGGACAGGGACGCAGCAATCAGCCCCAGCATTTT,CASSPGQGRSNQPQHF
TRBD2,TRBV28,many,TRBJ2-5,TGTGCCAGCACCTTTAGGGTAACGGCTAGCGGGAGTTTGGAGACCCAGTACTTC,CASTFRVTASGSLETQYF
TRBD1,TRBV6-2/TRBV6-3,NA,TRBJ1-2,TGTGCCAGCAGGCCTCAGGGGGCTGGGTATGGCTACACCTTC,CASRPQGAGYGYTF
NA,TRBV28,NA,TRBJ1-3,TGTGCCAGCAGTTTAGGGAGGAGTGATGGAAGCACCATATATTTT,CASSLGRSDGSTIYF
TRBD2,TRBV20-1,once,TRBJ2-7,TGCAGTGCTCACCCTCAGACTAGCGGCTACGAGCAGTACTTC,CSAHPQTSGYEQYF
NA,TRBV2,many,TRBJ2-7,TGTGCCAGCGGGACCCAGGGGTACGAGCAGTACTTC,CASGTQGYEQYF
NA,TRBV7-2,few,TRBJ1-5,TGTGCCAGCAACCTATATAGCAATCAGCCCCAGCATTTT,CASNLYSNQPQHF
NA,TRBV2,many,TRBJ1-4,TGTGCCGGCTCGGGAGGCTTGGGAGGAAAACTGTTTTTT,CAGSGGLGGKLFF
TRBD2,TRBV12-5,many,TRBJ2-3,TGTGCTAGTGGTTCCCCAGCGGGAGACAACACAGATACGCAGTATTTT,CASGSPAGDNTDTQYF
TRBD2,TRBV28,many,TRBJ2-1,TGTGCCAGCAGTTCACTCATAGCGGGAGTACACAATGAGCAGTTCTTC,CASSSLIAGVHNEQFF
NA,TRBV5-1,few,TRBJ2-1,TGCGCCAGCCGCTACGGTGGGCAGGACTCCTACAATGAGCAGTTCTTC,CASRYGGQDSYNEQFF
TRBD1,TRBV11-2,many,TRBJ2-7,TGTGCCAGCAGCTTAGAGGGACAGGGGGCCTACGAGCAGTACTTC,CASSLEGQGAYEQYF
NA,TRBV28,NA,TRBJ1-2,TGTGCCAGCAGTTACGGGAGGGGGGGACTATCCTACACCTTC,CASSYGRGGLSYTF
NA,TRBV20-1,many,TRBJ1-1,TGCAGTGCTAGAGGAGGGAGTGAAGCTTTCTTT,CSARGGSEAFF
NA,TRBV7-8,many,TRBJ1-4,TGTGCCAGCAGGCTTACCGGGACAACTAATGAAAAACTGTTTTTT,CASRLTGTTNEKLFF
TRBD2,TRBV4-2,NA,TRBJ2-2,TGTGCCAGCAGCCAAGAACCAGCGGGAGGGCCCGACACCGGGGAGCTGTTTTTT,CASSQEPAGGPDTGELFF
TRBD1,TRBV19,NA,TRBJ2-3,TGTGCCAGTAGTGTCGGACAGGGAAGGGGCACAGATACGCAGTATTTT,CASSVGQGRGTDTQYF
TRBD1,TRBV2,many,TRBJ2-1,TGTGCCAGCCTTAAAACCGGGACAGGGGGCCCAGAGCAGTTCTTC,CASLKTGTGGPEQFF
TRBD1,TRBV20-1,NA,TRBJ2-5,TGCAGTGCGAGAGACGACAGGGGGAGTGAGACCCAGTACTTC,CSARDDRGSETQYF
NA,TRBV5-1,many,TRBJ1-1,TGCGCCAGCATGGGTCCGGCGTCCACTGAAGCTTTCTTT,CASMGPASTEAFF
NA,TRBV7-9,few,TRBJ1-2,TGTGCCGGCAGCTTAGTGTCCGGTAACGGCTACACCTTC,CAGSLVSGNGYTF
NA,TRBV3-1,few,TRBJ1-1,TGTGCCAGCAGCCAAGTAAGGGGTTTGAGCACTGAAGCTTTCTTT,CASSQVRGLSTEAFF
NA,TRBV11-3,few,TRBJ1-3,TGTGCCAGCAGCCCGGGTGGGACATCTGGAAACACCATATATTTT,CASSPGGTSGNTIYF
NA,TRBV29-1,NA,TRBJ1-4,TGCAGCGTGGCCTTCGGGGCAACTAATGAAAAACTGTTTTTT,CSVAFGATNEKLFF
TRBD1,TRBV2,many,TRBJ1-5,TGTGCCAGCAGGGAAACGGGACAGAACCAGCCCCAGCATTTT,CASRETGQNQPQHF
NA,TRBV7-3,NA,TRBJ2-2,TGTGCCAGCAGCTTAGTCGGACCCATACCCACCGGGGAGCTGTTTTTT,CASSLVGPIPTGELFF
NA,TRBV20-1,NA,TRBJ2-1,TGCAGTGCTAGAGACGGGAAGCGGATGCACTACAATGAGCAGTTCTTC,CSARDGKRMHYNEQFF
TRBD1,TRBV27,many,TRBJ2-1,TGTGCCAGCAGCTCTCCTACGGACAGGGGTCCCTACAATGAGCAGTTCTTC,CASSSPTDRGPYNEQFF
NA,TRBV30,many,TRBJ1-1,TGTGCCTGCAGACCTGAATGGGGGCAAGACACTGAAGCTTTCTTT,CACRPEWGQDTEAFF
NA,TRBV11-2,NA,TRBJ2-7,TGTGCCAGCAGCCATCACTTGCGGCAGAAGAGCTACGAGCAGTACTTC,CASSHHLRQKSYEQYF
NA,TRBV11-2,NA,TRBJ2-7,TGTGCCAGCAGCTTAGATTATTCGGTGGCGACCCGCGAGCAGTACTTC,CASSLDYSVATREQYF
NA,TRBV6-5,NA,TRBJ2-7,TGTGCCAGCAGTTATTCCAGATACCTTAGCTGGTACGAGCAGTACTTC,CASSYSRYLSWYEQYF
NA,TRBV7-3,many,TRBJ2-5,TGTGCCAGCAGCTTAACCGGGACTCCCCAAGAGACCCAGTACTTC,CASSLTGTPQETQYF
TRBD2,TRBV18,NA,TRBJ2-3,TGTGCCAGCTCACCACATGGGGGGGGCACAGATACGCAGTATTTT,CASSPHGGGTDTQYF
TRBD2,TRBV11-2,many,TRBJ2-5,TGTGCCAGCAGCTTAGATCTCCGGGAGGCCCCCACCCAGTACTTC,CASSLDLREAPTQYF
TRBD1,TRBV9,many,TRBJ2-5,TGTGCCAGCAGCACCCACGACAGGGATGGCGAGACCCAGTACTTC,CASSTHDRDGETQYF
NA,TRBV19,NA,TRBJ1-3,TGTGCCAGTATTTCGGCTGGAAACACCATATATTTT,CASISAGNTIYF
TRBD2,TRBV20-1,many,TRBJ2-7,TGCAGTGCCAAAGCCGGGACTAGCGTCTACGAGCAGTACTTC,CSAKAGTSVYEQYF
NA,TRBV7-9,many,TRBJ1-1,TGTGCCAGCGAGAGGACTTCTCTAGATGAAGCTTTCTTT,CASERTSLDEAFF
TRBD1,TRBV30,NA,TRBJ1-2,TGTGCCTGGAGTGTTTTTGGGGAACAGGGGAGAGGACAGGGCTACACCTTC,CAWSVFGEQGRGQGYTF
NA,TRBV6-1,many,TRBJ2-5,TGTGCCAGCAGTGAGGGCCTAGTAGCGGCCCAGTACTTC,CASSEGLVAAQYF
TRBD1,TRBV7-9,NA,TRBJ1-4,TGTGCCAGCAGCCTAACAGGGGACCCAAGGGAAAAACTGTTTTTT,CASSLTGDPREKLFF
NA,TRBV6-1,few,TRBJ2-7,TGTGCCAGCGCTCCAGCGGCCTACGAGCAGTACTTC,CASAPAAYEQYF
TRBD1,TRBV7-9,many,TRBJ2-1,TGTGCCAGCATCGGACAGGGGAGGAATGAGCAGTTCTTC,CASIGQGRNEQFF